These T cell receptor beta chains were read from a single sample in a study of vaccination effects on CD4 cells after COVID-19. Antigens for these TCRs are unknown. Sequencing used immunoSEQ multiplex PCR; TCRdb keeps in-frame clones, though not all of them. The sample carries 50,000 to 75,000 clones, roughly 81% recorded once. Sequenced material: CD4+ T cells from PBMCs cultured with HCoV-229E spike peptides, taken before COVID-19 vaccination. Receptors originate from a human donor who received a COVID-19 vaccine. Both conserved end residues are part of each CDR3.

v_call	j_call	cdr3_aa
TRBV5-6	TRBJ2-3	CASSLGPSGMVGDTQYF
TRBV12-5	TRBJ1-5	CASGDSDRKAPQHF
TRBV19	TRBJ1-1	CASSNQGRTEAFF
TRBV7-3	TRBJ2-1	CASSPDRDSIEQFF
TRBV9	TRBJ2-2	CASSVTTGISGELFF
TRBV7-3	TRBJ1-1	CASSQTSNTEAFF
TRBV24-1	TRBJ2-2	CATSGTPTGELFF
TRBV4-2	TRBJ2-1	CASSAGLVQEQFF
TRBV30	TRBJ1-1	CALSTGRRKNTEAFF
TRBV24-1	TRBJ1-2	CATSEHRGQKGYTF